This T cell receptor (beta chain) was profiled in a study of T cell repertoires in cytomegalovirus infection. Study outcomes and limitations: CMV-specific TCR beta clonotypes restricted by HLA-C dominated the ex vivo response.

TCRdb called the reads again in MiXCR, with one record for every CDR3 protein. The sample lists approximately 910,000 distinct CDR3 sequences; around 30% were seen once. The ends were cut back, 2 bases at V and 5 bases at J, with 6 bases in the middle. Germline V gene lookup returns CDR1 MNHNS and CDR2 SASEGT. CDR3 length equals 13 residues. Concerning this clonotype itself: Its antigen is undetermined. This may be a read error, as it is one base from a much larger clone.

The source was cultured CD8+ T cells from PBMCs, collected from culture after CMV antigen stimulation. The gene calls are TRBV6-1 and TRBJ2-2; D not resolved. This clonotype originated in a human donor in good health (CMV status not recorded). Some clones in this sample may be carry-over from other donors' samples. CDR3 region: CASSERETGELFF. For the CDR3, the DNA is TGTGCCAGCAGTGAAAGGGAAACCGGGGAGCTGTTTTTT.